This T cell receptor (beta chain) originates from a study of CD8 T cells in ankylosing spondylitis. This CDR3 region has 14 residues. Germline CDR1 and CDR2: SQVTM and ANQGSEA. V shed 3 bases, J shed 5 bases, and the junction held 8 bases outside the gene matches. With respect to this clonotype: Its antigen is as yet unknown.

Library preparation for TCR beta used quantitative 5'-RACE with molecular barcodes. TCRdb itself ran the 5' RACE reads through MiXCR, one entry per CDR3 protein. In the table there are over 700,000 distinct CDR3 sequences, around a fifth of which are singletons. The study's findings and limits: Under 10 highly homologous variants formed a TCR beta motif that appeared characteristic of ankylosing spondylitis blood. The clones that were linked to disease were reported to be significantly enriched in matched synovial fluid samples from ankylosing spondylitis patients.

Sequencing was done on a sample of blood, either unsorted or a sorted T cell fraction (not recorded which). The rearrangement joins TRBV29-1 to TRBJ2-5; 8 bases agree with TRBD1. The clonotype was recovered from a male donor with ankylosing spondylitis. CDR3 in DNA: TGCAGCGTTGATCCGGACAGGGTCGATGAGACCCAGTACTTC. This encodes CSVDPDRVDETQYF.